These 26 T cell receptor beta chains were all obtained from the same sample, sequenced in a study of cytomegalovirus exposure and HLA in healthy donors. Use of 60 Vbeta and 13 Jbeta primers characterized the PCR. Clones were read by immunoSEQ multiplex PCR, and TCRdb kept only the in-frame ones, dropping some. Of about 130,000 clones in the sample, over 60% were seen once. The sequenced sample consisted of PBMCs. Receptors originate from a male donor in good health and CMV-seropositive.

The chain joins TRBV28 to TRBJ2-5, with TRBD1 identical over 9 bases. Germline CDR1 MDHEN, CDR2 SYDVKM. V shed 7 bases and J 0 bases; nucleotides not matched to a gene: 6. This CDR3 is built from 15 residues. The CDR3 DNA follows: TGTGCCAGCACCACCGACAGGGGGTACCAAGAGACCCAGTACTTC. It is translated as CASTTDRGYQETQYF.

V gene TRBV4-2 combines with J gene TRBJ1-2; D may be TRBD1 (5 bases). Germline CDR1 and CDR2: LGHNA and YNFKEQ. V dropped 3 bases and J dropped 0 bases, with 17 bases sitting between them. There are 17 residues in the CDR3. The CDR3 sequence: CASSQTAISAANYGYTF. The CDR3 DNA reads as TGTGCCAGCAGCCAGACAGCGATTTCGGCAGCTAACTATGGCTACACCTTC.

The V and J genes are TRBV5-5 and TRBJ2-7; D call uncertain. Trimming took off 1 base at V and 6 bases at J, with 11 bases between the two ends. The CDR3 sequence is 13 residues long. Germline V gene sequence: CDR1 SGHKS, CDR2 YYEKEE (reference sequence). This CDR3 reads CASSLQAGSEQYF. The CDR3 DNA reads TGTGCCAGCAGCTTGCAAGCAGGTTCCGAGCAGTACTTC.

The rearrangement links TRBV7-8 to TRBJ2-1, with 10 bases matching TRBD2. CDR3 length: 15 residues. Germline CDR1 reads SGHVS; CDR2 reads FQNEAQ. V was clipped by 4 bases and J by 5 bases; unmatched bases: 5. The CDR3: CASSSLAGGHNEQFF. As DNA, the CDR3 is TGTGCCAGCAGCTCGTTAGCGGGGGGCCACAATGAGCAGTTCTTC.

The chain is built from TRBV19 and TRBJ2-4, with a weak D call TRBD2 (5 bases). The CDR3 consists of 19 residues. Germline V lookup: CDR1 LNHDA, CDR2 SQIVND (reference sequence). V lost 8 bases, J lost 2 bases, and 28 bases lay in between. CDR3 in DNA: TGTGCCAGTTCCCCTGCGAGGGCCGACTCTCCAAAGTCCAAAAACATTCAGTACTTC. Amino acid sequence: CASSPARADSPKSKNIQYF. Using reference TRBV19 and TRBJ2-4 for the parts outside the CDR3, the full variable domain is DGGITQSPKYLFRKEGQNVTLSCEQNLNHDAMYWYRQDPGQGLRLIYYSQIVNDFQKGDIAEGYSVSREKKESFPLTVTSAQKNPTAFYLCASSPARADSPKSKNIQYFGAGTRLSVL.

V and J are TRBV6-6 and TRBJ2-1; D perhaps matches TRBD2 (5 bases). CDR1 is MNHNY, CDR2 SVGAGI, per germline (reference sequence). V lost 6 bases to trimming and J lost 10 bases, with 19 bases between them. This CDR3 is 14 amino acids long. CDR3 nucleotides: TGTGCCAGCAGGAACCTAGCCAAACTAGGGGAGCAGTTCTTC. It translates to CASRNLAKLGEQFF.

The rearrangement joins TRBV5-1 to TRBJ1-2, with TRBD1 identical over 8 bases. CDR1 and CDR2 from the germline V gene are SGHRS and YFSETQ. This CDR3 region has 14 residues. The junction had 2 bases not matched to a gene; V was cut back by 0 bases and J by 4 bases. The CDR3 DNA reads as TGCGCCAGCAGCTTGGAACAGGGGGGCTATGGCTACACCTTC. Its translation: CASSLEQGGYGYTF.

The chain carries TRBV6-4 and TRBJ1-1, with a possible D match to TRBD1 (5 bases). CDR3 length equals 14 residues. V was shortened by 0 bases and J by 9 bases, with 14 bases between the two germline ends. Per the germline V gene, CDR1 is MRHNA and CDR2 is SNTAGT. The CDR3 loop is CASSDSRTGGKAFF. The CDR3 DNA reads TGTGCCAGCAGTGACTCTAGGACGGGGGGGAAAGCTTTCTTT.

The count of this clone is one. The CDR3 DNA reads TGTGCCAGCAGTTTAGGCCGACGGGGTGGTGGCTACACCTTC. This sequence encodes CASSLGRRGGGYTF. The rearrangement joins TRBV28 to TRBJ1-2; no definite D call. This CDR3 contains 14 residues. V dropped 2 bases and J dropped 7 bases, with 14 bases sitting between them. Germline V lookup: CDR1 MDHEN, CDR2 SYDVKM.

This chain joins TRBV28 and TRBJ1-3; D uncertain. From germline, CDR1 is MDHEN and CDR2 SYDVKM. Trimming removed 6 bases at V and 8 bases at J, with 17 bases between. This CDR3 has 14 amino acids. CDR3 DNA sequence: TGTGCCAGCAGCCTGGTGGCGGGGAGGCACACCATATATTTT. This sequence encodes CASSLVAGRHTIYF.

The rearrangement joins TRBV21-1 to TRBJ2-5; TRBD2, the table's D call, lacks a check against the DNA. TRBJ2-7 matches the DNA end more closely, so the J call is doubtful. TRBV21-1 is a listed pseudogene. CDR3 length: 15 residues. The CDR3 region has the DNA TGTGCCAGCAGCAGCTTCCGGGACTACTCCTACGAGCAGTACTTC. This sequence encodes CASSSFRDYSYEQYF.

V gene TRBV19 combines with J gene TRBJ1-5; D unresolved. V dropped 3 bases and J dropped 5 bases, with 11 bases sitting between them. Germline V gene data show CDR1 as LNHDA and CDR2 as SQIVND (reference sequence). CDR3 length: 14 amino acids. The CDR3 loop is CASSMVGFDQPQHF. The CDR3, as DNA: TGTGCCAGTAGTATGGTCGGGTTCGATCAGCCCCAGCATTTT.

The rearrangement links TRBV5-1 to TRBJ2-3, with 12 bases identical to TRBD2. The CDR3 covers 15 residues. Germline lookup yields CDR1 SGHRS and CDR2 YFSETQ. V lost 5 bases to trimming and J lost 1 base; unmatched junction nucleotides: 2. The CDR3 DNA is TGCGCCAGCAGTTCTAGCGGGGGGGGCACAGATACGCAGTATTTT. Encoded protein: CASSSSGGGTDTQYF.

The rearrangement links TRBV4-1 to TRBJ2-7; D not resolved. The germline CDR1 and CDR2 sequences are MGHRA and YSYEKL. The CDR3 runs 15 residues. V dropped 1 base and J dropped 8 bases, with 18 bases sitting between them. The CDR3 sequence: CASSQAPSFGAQQYF. CDR3 nucleotides: TGCGCCAGCAGCCAAGCCCCTAGTTTCGGAGCTCAGCAGTACTTC.

This chain links TRBV7-2 with TRBJ1-5, with unresolved D. The CDR3 totals 16 residues. V was shortened by 1 base and J by 1 base, with 11 bases between the two germline ends. Germline loops: CDR1 SGHTA, CDR2 FQGNSA. CDR3 coding DNA: TGTGCCAGCAGCTTAGATAACTCTAGGAGCAATCAGCCCCAGCATTTT. It is translated as CASSLDNSRSNQPQHF.

The chain combines TRBV5-5 with TRBJ1-5; tentative D call: TRBD1 (6 bases). Germline V gene data show CDR1 as SGHKS and CDR2 as YYEKEE (reference sequence). The CDR3 spans 15 residues. The V gene lost 7 bases and the J gene lost 5 bases, with 19 bases spanning the gap. CDR3: CASRTFLGADQPQHF. For the CDR3, the DNA is TGTGCCAGCCGAACCTTCTTGGGGGCGGATCAGCCCCAGCATTTT. Full variable domain (outside the CDR3, taken from reference TRBV5-5 and TRBJ1-5): DAGVTQSPTHLIKTRGQQVTLRCSPISGHKSVSWYQQVLGQGPQFIFQYYEKEERGRGNFPDRFSARQFPNYSSELNVNALLLGDSALYLCASRTFLGADQPQHFGDGTRLSIL.

This rearrangement joins TRBV30 to TRBJ2-1; D is possibly TRBD2 (6 bases). Germline loops: CDR1 GTSNPN, CDR2 SVGIG (reference sequence). The CDR3 has 14 amino acids. V was cut by 4 bases and J by 3 bases, with 13 bases left in between. CDR3 protein: CAWNSGGFYNEQFF. DNA for the CDR3: TGTGCCTGGAATAGTGGGGGGTTCTACAATGAGCAGTTCTTC.

This clone has only a few counts. The chain couples TRBV4-1 to TRBJ1-1; 7 nucleotides align to TRBD1. V lost 2 bases to trimming and J lost 2 bases; unmatched junction nucleotides: 8. This CDR3 has 16 residues. Germline assignment: CDR1 MGHRA and CDR2 YSYEKL. In DNA, the CDR3 is TGCGCCAGCAGCCAAATGGGCCCAGGGGGAAACACTGAAGCTTTCTTT. Its protein product is CASSQMGPGGNTEAFF.

The V gene is TRBV5-4, the J gene TRBJ2-5; 9 bases fit TRBD2. V was pared by 0 bases and J by 5 bases, with 8 bases of the junction left unmatched. The CDR3 runs to 16 residues. The germline V gene has CDR1 SGHNT and CDR2 YYREEE (reference sequence). For the CDR3, the DNA is TGTGCCAGCAGCTTGGGCCCTAGCGGGACCGGGGAGACCCAGTACTTC. It yields the protein CASSLGPSGTGETQYF.

The chain combines TRBV27 with TRBJ1-1; 7 bases are a match to TRBD1. CDR3 length equals 12 residues. Germline CDR1 MNHEY, CDR2 SMNVEV (reference sequence). Losses at the gene ends were 6 bases for V and 11 bases for J; bases not matched to a gene: 9. The CDR3 here is CASSPRQGRAFF. In DNA, the CDR3 is TGTGCCAGCAGCCCTCGACAGGGACGGGCTTTCTTT.

The chain joins TRBV29-1 to TRBJ2-7; possible D gene TRBD2, 6 bases. Germline V CDR1 and CDR2: SQVTM, ANQGSEA. Trimming left V 1 base short and J 2 bases short, with 15 bases between. The CDR3 loop spans 15 amino acids. The CDR3 region is CSVEVGRGPTYEQYF. CDR3 bases: TGCAGCGTTGAAGTGGGGCGGGGCCCTACCTACGAGCAGTACTTC.

The rearrangement joins TRBV7-9 to TRBJ2-7; D perhaps matches TRBD2 (6 bases). Per germline, CDR1 SEHNR and CDR2 FQNEAQ (reference sequence). There are 15 residues in the CDR3. Trimming pared 2 bases from V and 6 bases from J, leaving 17 bases between. The CDR3 DNA sequence: TGTGCCAGCAGCTTAAGGGAGGCGGGACCGTCCGAGCAGTACTTC. It codes for CASSLREAGPSEQYF.

The gene calls are TRBV27 and TRBJ2-5; 8 bases align to TRBD1. Per germline, CDR1 MNHEY and CDR2 SMNVEV (reference sequence). V lost 5 bases, J lost 4 bases, and 15 bases stayed unmatched. This CDR3 has 17 residues. The CDR3: CASSPTTGTGLGETQYF. CDR3 coding DNA: TGTGCCAGCAGTCCGACGACCGGGACAGGCCTCGGAGAGACCCAGTACTTC.

The gene calls are TRBV25-1 and TRBJ1-6; tentative D call: TRBD1 (6 bases). CDR1 is MGHDK, CDR2 SYGVNS, per germline. CDR3 length equals 16 residues. Trimming cost V 3 bases and J 6 bases, with 15 bases left between them. Here the CDR3 reads CASSDLKGQINSPLHF. CDR3 nucleotide sequence: TGTGCCAGCAGTGACTTAAAAGGACAGATTAATTCACCCCTCCACTTT.

V is TRBV6-5 and J is TRBJ2-5, with D unresolved. This CDR3 is built from 13 residues. The germline V gene has CDR1 MNHEY and CDR2 SVGAGI. The V end was cut by 2 bases, the J end by 1 base, with 5 bases between. The DNA of the CDR3 is TGTGCCAGCAGTTACGTGAGCCAAGAGACCCAGTACTTC. Residues: CASSYVSQETQYF.

The chain combines TRBV6-5 with TRBJ1-3; 8 positions match TRBD1. Germline CDR1 MNHEY, CDR2 SVGAGI. The ends lost 10 bases at V and 4 bases at J; junction bases unmatched: 6. This CDR3 comprises 13 residues. CDR3 DNA: TGTGCCACCTCGACAGGGGCGGGAAACACCATATATTTT. This translates into CATSTGAGNTIYF.